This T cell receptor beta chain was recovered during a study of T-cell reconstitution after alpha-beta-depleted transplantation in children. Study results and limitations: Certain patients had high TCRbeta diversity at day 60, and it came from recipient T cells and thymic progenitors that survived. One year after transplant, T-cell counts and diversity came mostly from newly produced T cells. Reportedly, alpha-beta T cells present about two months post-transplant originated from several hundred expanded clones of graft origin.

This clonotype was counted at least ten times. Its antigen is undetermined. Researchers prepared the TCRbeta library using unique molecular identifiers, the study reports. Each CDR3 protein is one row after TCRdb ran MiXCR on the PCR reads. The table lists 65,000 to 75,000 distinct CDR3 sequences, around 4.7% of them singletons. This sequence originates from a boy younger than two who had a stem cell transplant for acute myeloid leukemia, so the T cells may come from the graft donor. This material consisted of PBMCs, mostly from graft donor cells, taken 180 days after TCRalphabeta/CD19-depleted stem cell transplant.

Here the CDR3 DNA reads TGTGCCAGCACCTCTGGGGCCAACGTCCTGACTTTC. Translated: CASTSGANVLTF. The chain couples TRBV12-3 or TRBV12-4 to TRBJ2-6, with D unresolved. This CDR3 comprises 12 residues. Trimming shortened V by 7 bases and J by 0 bases, and 1 base separated the two germline ends.